The clone carrying this TCR beta chain was picked up a small number of times. As yet, its antigen is unknown. The data were taken from a study of T cell repertoires in cytomegalovirus infection. Study-wide context: CMV infection and matching HLA type were both indicated by public TCR beta signatures. Study-wide findings and caveats: The cumulative frequency of public TCR beta families distinguished individuals who carried CMV together with the relevant HLA. CMV-specific TCR beta clonotypes restricted by HLA-C dominated the ex vivo response.

V was clipped by 3 bases and J by 3 bases; unmatched bases: 6. The CDR3 length is 15 residues. The germline CDR1 and CDR2 sequences are SGHRS and YFSETQ. A single record per CDR3 protein comes from TCRdb applying MiXCR to the reads. The sample includes approximately 630,000 distinct CDR3 sequences, roughly 24% seen only once; the top ten take 6.5% to 10%. Sequenced input: CD8+ T cells from PBMCs. This sequence was found in a human donor in good health (CMV status not recorded). Some clones in this sample may be carry-over from other donors' samples. This chain uses TRBV5-1 with TRBJ2-7, with 10 positions matching TRBD2. In DNA form, the CDR3 reads TGCGCCAGCAGCTGGGGACTAGCGCAGGACTACGAGCAGTACTTC. It is translated as CASSWGLAQDYEQYF.